The TCR beta chain described here comes from a study of shared clonotypes between healthy human individuals. The wider study: CD4 naive cells filled three plates per donor, CD4 memory three, CD8 naive two and CD8 memory one.

Unmatched junction bases numbered 9, after V lost 6 bases and J lost 4 bases. CDR1 MNHEY and CDR2 SVGAGI come from the germline V gene. This CDR3 is built from 16 residues. Sequenced by immunoSEQ multiplex PCR; TCRdb stores in-frame clones only, minus some. The sample has about 1.5 million clones; 95% to 99% are singletons. As regards this clone: The antigen is unknown.

Findings and limits, study-wide: Naive subsets generally exceeded memory subsets in estimated richness. Sorted-subset sequencing was shown by rarefaction to be incomplete despite large depth. Only blood samples were collected, and tissue repertoires likely differ.

The clonotype was recovered from a man aged 25 to 45 in good health. What was sequenced was naive CD4+ T cells sorted from blood. The subset here: CD45RA+ positively selected. The chain joins TRBV6-5 to TRBJ2-4; 10 bases map to TRBD1. The CDR3 DNA is TGTGCCAGCAGCTACACGGGGGGACAGGGGAAAAACATTCAGTACTTC. The encoded protein is CASSYTGGQGKNIQYF.